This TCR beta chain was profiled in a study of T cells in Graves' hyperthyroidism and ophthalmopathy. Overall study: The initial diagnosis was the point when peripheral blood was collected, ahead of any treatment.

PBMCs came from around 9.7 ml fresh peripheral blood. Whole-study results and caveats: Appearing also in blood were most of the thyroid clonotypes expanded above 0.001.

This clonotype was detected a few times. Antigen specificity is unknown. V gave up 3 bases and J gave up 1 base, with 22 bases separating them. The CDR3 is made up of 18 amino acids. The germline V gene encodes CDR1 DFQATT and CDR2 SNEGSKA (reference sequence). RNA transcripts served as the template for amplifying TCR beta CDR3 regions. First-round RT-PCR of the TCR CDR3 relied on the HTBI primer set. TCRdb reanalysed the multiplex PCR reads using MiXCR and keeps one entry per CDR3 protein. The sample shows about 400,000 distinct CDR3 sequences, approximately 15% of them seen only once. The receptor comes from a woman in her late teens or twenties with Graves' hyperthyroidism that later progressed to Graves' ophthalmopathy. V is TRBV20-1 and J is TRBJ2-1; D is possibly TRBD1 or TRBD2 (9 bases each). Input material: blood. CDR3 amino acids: CSARDRGLAGWSYNEQFF. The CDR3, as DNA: TGCAGTGCTAGGGACAGGGGCCTAGCGGGGTGGTCCTACAATGAGCAGTTCTTC.